Sequencing of this T cell receptor (beta chain) was carried out in a study of breast tumors, draining lymph nodes, adjacent tissues. Study results and limitations: Tumor T cell lymph node origin was a supported hypothesis, not proven. Tumor repertoires ranked between lymph nodes and nontumor tissue in diversity, with V and J gene preferences. Tumor and nontumor repertoires were significantly more similar in luminal-like than in basal-like breast cancer.

This clonotype came up many times. Its antigen is unknown. Samples came from axillary lymph nodes draining the breast cancer. Each CDR3 protein is one row after TCRdb ran MiXCR on the multiplex PCR reads. The data hold approximately 150,000 distinct CDR3 sequences, with 30% to 35% observed a single time. This CDR3 is 15 amino acids long. Germline V gives CDR1 SGHRS, CDR2 YFSETQ. V shed 4 bases, J shed 0 bases, and the junction held 1 base outside the gene matches. This receptor was taken from a female donor with breast cancer. Some clones in this sample may be carry-over from other donors' samples. Sequenced sample: axillary lymph node tissue. V is TRBV5-1 and J is TRBJ2-6; 7 nucleotides align to TRBD2. The CDR3 nucleotides are TGCGCCAGCAGCAAGCGGGACTCTGGGGCCAACGTCCTGACTTTC. Encoded protein: CASSKRDSGANVLTF.